This T cell receptor (beta chain) originates from a study of shared clonotypes between healthy human individuals. Study details: Samples came from a couple of female and three male donors aged 18 to 49. General study findings and limits: What limited the represented genetic and exposure-history diversity was the small number of donors. Donor clonotype sharing was expected to depend on sequencing depth. The authors sampled blood alone, and tissue repertoires likely differ.

Measured with immunoSEQ multiplex PCR; TCRdb has only the in-frame clones, and not every one. The data contain a few million clones, approximately 90% of them singletons. Germline V gene data show CDR1 as SGHDN and CDR2 as FVKESK. The CDR3 is made up of 15 amino acids. Deletions cut 4 bases from V and 4 bases from J, with 13 bases between. For this clone: What it binds is unknown.

The sequence came from a man between 18 and 35 years old in good health. Source material: naive CD4+ T cells sorted from blood. Subset in this sample: CD45RA+ positively selected. The J gene is TRBJ2-2, the V gene TRBV14; D is perhaps TRBD2 (5 bases). CDR3 coding DNA: TGTGCCAGCAGCCCCCGGGGAAGTCTCACCGGGGAGCTGTTTTTT. This sequence encodes CASSPRGSLTGELFF.